Following are 23 T cell receptor beta chains from one sample sequenced in a study of human T cells and chemical hapten exposure (dated by TCRdb to 2020 to 2023). The time point label of this sample denotes: patch test 3, about 24 weeks after DPC sensitization. The treatment or condition label, as the study defines it: therapeutic diphenylcyclopropenone sensitization with weekly scalp DPC. The receptor library was made with RACE. Sequenced on a NextSeq 500. TCRdb took the public reads, trimmed them with fastp at Q25, ran MiXCR for clone calling and kept in-frame beta chains. Rows with a matching CDR3 protein are joined into one entry that keeps the most common DNA and genes. This sample holds over 100,000 distinct CDR3 sequences; around 11% were observed only once. The ten most abundant clones make up more than 2% of the sample. This material consisted of whole blood, taken in connection with sensitization to the hapten diphenylcyclopropenone (DPC). These receptors all stem from a woman in her forties or fifties with alopecia areata. Some clones in this sample may be carry-over from other donors' samples.

The sample holds a few counts of this clonotype. CDR3 bases: TGTGCCAGCAAACCGGGAGCAGTTGAGACCCAGTACTTC. Translating gives CASKPGAVETQYF. V usage is TRBV28 and J usage is TRBJ2-5, with D possibly TRBD2 on 6 matching bases. The CDR3 runs to 13 residues. Germline V CDR1 and CDR2: MDHEN, SYDVKM. Trimming left V 7 bases short and J 5 bases short, with 14 bases between.

In this sample, this clonotype turned up a few times. This chain uses TRBV30 with TRBJ2-1; 10 nucleotides line up with TRBD2. Germline loops: CDR1 GTSNPN, CDR2 SVGIG (reference sequence). This CDR3 is built from 13 residues. J lost 8 bases, V lost 5 bases, and 6 bases had no gene match. CDR3: CAWRTSGIDEQFF. The CDR3 region has the DNA TGTGCCTGGCGGACTAGCGGAATCGATGAGCAGTTCTTC.

The chain employs TRBV18 and TRBJ1-4; D is undetermined. V was cut by 3 bases and J by 0 bases, with 8 bases left in between. The CDR3 has 15 amino acids. The germline gives CDR1 KGHSH, CDR2 LQKENI. The CDR3 loop is CASSPASATNEKLFF. The DNA for the CDR3 is TGTGCCAGCTCACCGGCCTCAGCAACTAATGAAAAACTGTTTTTT.

V usage is TRBV7-2 and J usage is TRBJ2-3; D gene ambiguous. The CDR3 contains 14 residues. Trimming cost V 8 bases and J 0 bases, with 12 bases left between them. Germline CDR1 is SGHTA and CDR2 is FQGNSA. CDR3 amino acids: CASVSRGSTDTQYF. In DNA form, the CDR3 reads TGTGCCAGCGTCAGTCGCGGTAGCACAGATACGCAGTATTTT.

Only a few counts were recorded for this clonotype. This chain joins TRBV29-1 and TRBJ2-2; D might be TRBD1 (5 bases). V was cut by 8 bases and J by 6 bases, with 10 bases left in between. This CDR3 spans 11 amino acids. The germline V gene encodes CDR1 SQVTM and CDR2 ANQGSEA. The CDR3 nucleotides are TGCAGCTTCAGGGATTCCGGGGAGCTGTTTTTT. Translated, it gives CSFRDSGELFF.

This clonotype was observed a handful of times. The CDR3 sequence: CSVEPRGRPGELFF. CDR3 in DNA: TGCAGCGTTGAACCCAGGGGGCGCCCCGGGGAGCTGTTTTTT. This chain joins TRBV29-1 and TRBJ2-2; 8 positions agree with TRBD1. This CDR3 spans 14 amino acids. Trimming cost V 2 bases and J 6 bases; bases outside gene matches: 5. Germline loops: CDR1 SQVTM, CDR2 ANQGSEA.

The rearrangement links TRBV25-1 to TRBJ1-3; D remains unclear. Germline values: CDR1 MGHDK, CDR2 SYGVNS. This CDR3 is 13 amino acids long. V lost 3 bases and J 0 bases, leaving 3 bases between the germline ends. The CDR3 reads CASSDLSGNTIYF. The CDR3 DNA is TGTGCCAGCAGTGACCTCTCTGGAAACACCATATATTTT. Using reference TRBV25-1 and TRBJ1-3 for the parts outside the CDR3, the full variable domain is EADIYQTPRYLVIGTGKKITLECSQTMGHDKMYWYQQDPGMELHLIHYSYGVNSTEKGDLSSESTVSRIRTEHFPLTLESARPSHTSQYLCASSDLSGNTIYFGEGSWLTVV.

The V and J genes are TRBV4-1 and TRBJ2-3, with D unresolved. V was shortened by 5 bases and J by 4 bases, with 13 bases between the two germline ends. CDR1 and CDR2 (germline): MGHRA, YSYEKL. The CDR3 extends over 14 amino acids. CDR3 residues: CASSSSDRPDTQYF. CDR3 coding DNA: TGCGCCAGCAGCTCCTCGGACCGTCCAGATACGCAGTATTTT.

This clonotype was seen a few times. The chain recombines TRBV28 with TRBJ2-3; a possible D gene is TRBD2 (6 bases). The V gene's germline CDR1 is MDHEN and CDR2 SYDVKM. This CDR3 spans 14 amino acids. The V and J ends lost 6 bases and 2 bases respectively, with 12 bases between them. The CDR3 bases are TGTGCCAGCAGCCGCGGGACCTTCACAGATACGCAGTATTTT. This translates into CASSRGTFTDTQYF.

V gene TRBV13 combines with J gene TRBJ1-1, with D hard to call. Germline-derived CDR1 and CDR2 are PRHDT and FYEKMQ (reference sequence). V lost 5 bases and J lost 0, with 4 bases in between. The CDR3 has 12 residues. CDR3 coding DNA: TGTGCCAGCAGCCCCGTGAACACTGAAGCTTTCTTT. It yields the protein CASSPVNTEAFF.

This clonotype turned up a few times. The V call is TRBV7-2, the J call TRBJ2-3; a possible D gene is TRBD2 (6 bases). Trimming left V 5 bases short and J 2 bases short, with 14 bases between. Germline values: CDR1 SGHTA, CDR2 FQGNSA. The CDR3 runs to 15 residues. The CDR3 region has the DNA TGTGCCAGCAGCCGAACCGGGGGTTTCACAGATACGCAGTATTTT. It codes for CASSRTGGFTDTQYF.

This clonotype was seen a few times. The chain is built from TRBV10-3 and TRBJ2-3, with 7 bases that match TRBD1. V dropped 6 bases and J dropped 3; count of bases not matched to a gene: 3. CDR3 size: 13 residues. The germline CDR1 and CDR2 sequences are ENHRY and SYGVKD. CDR3 DNA: TGTGCCATCAGCTTACAGGGGACAGATACGCAGTATTTT. It codes for CAISLQGTDTQYF.

This sequence joins TRBV21-1 and TRBJ2-7. TRBV21-1 is annotated as a pseudogene. This CDR3 is built from 13 residues. CDR3 coding DNA: TGTGCCAGCAGCAGACCGACATGTTACGAGCAGTACTTC. This encodes CASSRPTCYEQYF.

Note on this clonotype: The junction departs from the called germline gene at one end, perhaps through a read error. The V gene is TRBV9, the J gene TRBJ2-1; perhaps TRBD1 as D (6 bases). The CDR3 totals 13 residues. Germline V gene sequence: CDR1 SGDLS, CDR2 YYNGEE. The DNA of the CDR3 is TGTGCCAGCAAGGGCAAGGGGGAAAATGAGCTGTTCTTC. This encodes CASKGKGENELFF.

This clonotype was recorded many times. The rearrangement uses TRBV5-6 and TRBJ1-5; TRBD1 matches at 12 bases. The CDR3 loop spans 16 amino acids. Germline values: CDR1 SGHDT, CDR2 YYEEEE. Unmatched junction bases numbered 6, after V lost 3 bases and J lost 5 bases. The DNA of the CDR3 is TGTGCCAGCAGCTCCGGGACAGGGGGCACGGATCAGCCCCAGCATTTT. Amino acid sequence: CASSSGTGGTDQPQHF.

This chain links TRBV6-4 with TRBJ2-7; possibly TRBD2 for D (6 bases). Trimming left V 5 bases short and J 6 bases short, with 14 bases between. Looked up from germline, CDR1 is MRHNA and CDR2 is SNTAGT. This CDR3 spans 13 amino acids. The CDR3 sequence is CASSRRERREQYF. In nucleotides, the CDR3 is TGTGCCAGCAGTCGGAGGGAGCGTCGCGAGCAGTACTTC.

This clonotype was seen ten or more times. This chain joins TRBV3-1 and TRBJ2-3; D is ambiguous. Germline lookup yields CDR1 LGHDT and CDR2 YNNKEL (reference sequence). The germline V and J ends were trimmed by 1 base and 4 bases, with 3 bases remaining between them. The CDR3 runs 12 residues. The CDR3 loop is CASSQVSDTQYF. The CDR3 DNA sequence: TGTGCCAGCAGCCAAGTTTCAGATACGCAGTATTTT.

This clonotype was picked up a small number of times. It may be a read error: a sequence one base away is much more abundant. This chain uses TRBV20-1 with TRBJ2-3, with 7 bases that match TRBD2. V shed 3 bases and J 2 bases; nucleotides not matched to a gene: 5. The CDR3 totals 14 residues. The germline gives CDR1 DFQATT, CDR2 SNEGSKA (reference sequence). This CDR3 reads CSASSGGITDTQYF. CDR3 in DNA: TGCAGTGCTAGCTCCGGGGGGATCACAGATACGCAGTATTTT.

This chain joins TRBV28 and TRBJ1-1; D gene unclear. The CDR3 spans 12 residues. CDR1 and CDR2 from the germline V gene are MDHEN and SYDVKM. V gave up 2 bases and J gave up 3 bases, with 4 bases separating them. Here the CDR3 DNA reads TGTGCCAGCAGTTTACCCTACACTGAAGCTTTCTTT. Amino acids: CASSLPYTEAFF.

This clonotype was counted only a few times. The V gene is TRBV7-2, the J gene TRBJ1-1; TRBD1 agrees at 7 bases. Germline V gene data show CDR1 as SGHTA and CDR2 as FQGNSA. The trim removed 4 bases at V and 1 base at J, leaving 3 bases unmatched. This CDR3 comprises 14 residues. The CDR3 protein is CASSSQGKNTEAFF. CDR3 DNA: TGTGCCAGCAGCTCACAGGGGAAGAACACTGAAGCTTTCTTT.

The gene calls are TRBV6-5 and TRBJ2-4; 9 nucleotides match TRBD2. The CDR3 totals 18 residues. The V gene end was trimmed by 5 bases and the J gene end by 0 bases; junction bases not matched to a gene: 11. Germline CDR1 is MNHEY and CDR2 is SVGAGI. CDR3 region: CASSPRGTSTLAKNIQYF. CDR3 in DNA: TGTGCCAGCAGTCCCAGGGGGACTAGCACCCTAGCCAAAAACATTCAGTACTTC.

The chain couples TRBV6-5 to TRBJ1-1; D uncertain. V was pared by 6 bases and J by 6 bases, with 11 bases between. The CDR3 covers 12 residues. Germline assignment: CDR1 MNHEY and CDR2 SVGAGI. CDR3 region: CASSTPQAEAFF. CDR3 coding DNA: TGTGCCAGCAGCACCCCCCAGGCTGAAGCTTTCTTT.

The chain employs TRBV10-3 and TRBJ2-1; no firm D call. CDR1 is ENHRY, CDR2 SYGVKD, per germline. The CDR3 is 14 amino acids. The V end lost 0 bases, the J end lost 8 bases, and 11 bases lay between the germline ends. The CDR3 nucleotides are TGTGCCATCAGTGAGTCTAACTCCGAATATGAGCAGTTCTTC. Amino acids: CAISESNSEYEQFF.